The clone carrying this T cell receptor beta chain has a single count. Per the authors' pipeline: Reference gene primer amplification yielded estimated nucleated cell counts. Sequenced by immunoSEQ multiplex PCR; TCRdb stores in-frame clones only, minus some. V, J and clone size are those of that table, while D and trimming were read from the DNA. The sample lists under 250,000 clones, roughly four fifths seen once, with around 12% in the top ten. This sample was included in a study of blood T cell repertoires in COVID-19. Whole-study context: COVID-19 samples collected from the United States, Italy and Spain covered acute and convalescent phases. PBMCs, B-cell-depleted T cells, or T cells provided the cDNA or gDNA that made up the material.

From germline, CDR1 is SGHTA and CDR2 FQGTGA. With 0 bases removed from V and 3 bases from J, the gap between germline ends came to 10 bases. The CDR3 is 15 residues long. The TCR comes from a woman between 35 and 50 years old with acute or convalescent COVID-19. The chain is built from TRBV7-3 and TRBJ2-3; D remains ambiguous. Sequencing was performed on peripheral blood. The CDR3 coding sequence is TGTGCCAGCAGCTTAACTAGCACGGTGACAGATACGCAGTATTTT. Its protein product is CASSLTSTVTDTQYF.